This T cell receptor (beta chain) was documented in a study of T cells after yellow fever vaccination. The CDR3 is 16 amino acids. Germline V gene data show CDR1 as PRHDT and CDR2 as FYEKMQ (reference sequence). The J segment lost 2 bases and the V segment lost 2 bases, leaving 3 bases of the junction unmatched. Notes on the study in general: Any FACS-sorted repertoire could hold abundant clonotypes that contaminate it from the bulk population.

The authors made TCR cDNA by 5'RACE template switching, adding a universal primer site and UMIs. Each CDR3 protein is one row after TCRdb ran MiXCR on the 5' RACE reads. The sample holds a few hundred thousand distinct CDR3 sequences; roughly 3.5% are singletons and the top ten take 23%. This clonotype has just a few counts. Antigen: not known. The sequence derives from a young man who received the YFV17D yellow fever vaccine. Sequenced here: PBMCs, sampled on the day of the yellow fever booster vaccination. The chain joins TRBV13 to TRBJ2-1; 10 bases are shared with TRBD2. Written as DNA, the CDR3 is TGTGCCAGCAGCTTAAGCGGGGGGGGAACCTACAATGAGCAGTTCTTC. Protein product: CASSLSGGGTYNEQFF.